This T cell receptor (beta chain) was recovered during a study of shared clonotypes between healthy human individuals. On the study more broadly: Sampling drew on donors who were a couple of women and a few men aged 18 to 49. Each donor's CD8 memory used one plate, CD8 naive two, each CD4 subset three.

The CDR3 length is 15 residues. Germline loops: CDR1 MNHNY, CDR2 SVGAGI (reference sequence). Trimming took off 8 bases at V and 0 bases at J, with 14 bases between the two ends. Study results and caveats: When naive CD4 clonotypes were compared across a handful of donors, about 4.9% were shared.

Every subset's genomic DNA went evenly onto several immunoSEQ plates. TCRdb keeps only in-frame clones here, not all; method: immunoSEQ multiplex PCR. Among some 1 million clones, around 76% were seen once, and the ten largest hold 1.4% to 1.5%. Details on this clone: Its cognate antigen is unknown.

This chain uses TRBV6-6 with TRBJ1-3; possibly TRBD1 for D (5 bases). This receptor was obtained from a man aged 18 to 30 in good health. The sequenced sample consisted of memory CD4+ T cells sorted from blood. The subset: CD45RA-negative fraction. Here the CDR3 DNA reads TGTGCCAGCGGTGGGGGACTGCTCTCTGGAAACACCATATATTTT. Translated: CASGGGLLSGNTIYF.